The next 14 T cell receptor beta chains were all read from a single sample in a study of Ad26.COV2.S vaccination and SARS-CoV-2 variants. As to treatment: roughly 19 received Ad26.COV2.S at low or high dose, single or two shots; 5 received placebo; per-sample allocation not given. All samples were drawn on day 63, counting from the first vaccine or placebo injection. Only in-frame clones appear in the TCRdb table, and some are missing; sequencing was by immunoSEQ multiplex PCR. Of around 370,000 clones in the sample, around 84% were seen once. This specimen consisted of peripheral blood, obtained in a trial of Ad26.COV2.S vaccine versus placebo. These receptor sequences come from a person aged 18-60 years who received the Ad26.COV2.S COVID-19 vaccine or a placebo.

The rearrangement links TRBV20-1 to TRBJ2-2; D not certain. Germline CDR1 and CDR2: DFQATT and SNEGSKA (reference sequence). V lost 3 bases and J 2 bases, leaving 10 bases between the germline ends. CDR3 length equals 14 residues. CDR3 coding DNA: TGCAGTGCTAGTGACATGTTAAACACCGGGGAGCTGTTTTTT. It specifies CSASDMLNTGELFF.

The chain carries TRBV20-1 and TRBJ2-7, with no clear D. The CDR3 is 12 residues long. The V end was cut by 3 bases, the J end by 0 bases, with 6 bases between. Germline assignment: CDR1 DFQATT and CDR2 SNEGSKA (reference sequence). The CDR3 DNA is TGCAGTGCTAGTACAGACTCCTACGAGCAGTACTTC. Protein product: CSASTDSYEQYF.

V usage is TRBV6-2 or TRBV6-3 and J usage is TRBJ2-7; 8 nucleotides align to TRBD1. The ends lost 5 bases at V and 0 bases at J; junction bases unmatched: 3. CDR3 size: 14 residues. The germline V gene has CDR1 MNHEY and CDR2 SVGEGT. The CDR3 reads CASSRGQVSYEQYF. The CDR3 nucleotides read TGTGCCAGCAGTCGGGGACAGGTCTCCTACGAGCAGTACTTC.

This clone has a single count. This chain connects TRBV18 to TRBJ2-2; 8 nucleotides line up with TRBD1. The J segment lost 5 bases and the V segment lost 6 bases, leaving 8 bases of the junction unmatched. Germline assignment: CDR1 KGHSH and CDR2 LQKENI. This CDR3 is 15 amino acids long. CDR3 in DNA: TGTGCCAGCTCCCCCTCAACAGGGGGAACCGGGGAGCTGTTTTTT. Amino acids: CASSPSTGGTGELFF. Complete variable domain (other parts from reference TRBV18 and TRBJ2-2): NAGVMQNPRHLVRRRGQEARLRCSPMKGHSHVYWYRQLPEEGLKFMVYLQKENIIDESGMPKERFSAEFPKEGPSILRIQQVVRGDSAAYFCASSPSTGGTGELFFGEGSRLTVL.

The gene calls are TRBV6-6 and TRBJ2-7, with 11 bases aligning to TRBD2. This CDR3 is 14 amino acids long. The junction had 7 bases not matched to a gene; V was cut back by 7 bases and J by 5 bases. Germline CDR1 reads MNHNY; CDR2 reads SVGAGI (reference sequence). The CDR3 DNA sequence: TGTGCCAGCAACCTAGCGGGGGGTGTCCACGAGCAGTACTTC. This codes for CASNLAGGVHEQYF.

DNA for the CDR3: TGTGCCAGCAGTTACTCCCCAGGGGGGGGGATCACTGAAGCTTTCTTT. It encodes CASSYSPGGGITEAFF. The V gene is TRBV6-5, the J gene TRBJ1-1; TRBD1 matches 7 bases. Per germline, CDR1 MNHEY and CDR2 SVGAGI. This CDR3 is built from 16 residues. The ends lost 0 bases at V and 4 bases at J; junction bases unmatched: 8.

CDR3 nucleotide sequence: TGTGCCAGCAGCTTAGCTCTGACAGGGGGTTTTACGGGCTACACCTTC. This codes for CASSLALTGGFTGYTF. This chain connects TRBV7-2 to TRBJ1-2; 9 nucleotides line up with TRBD1. The CDR3 has 16 residues. V gave up 0 bases and J gave up 8 bases; unmatched junction bases: 10. CDR1 and CDR2 (germline): SGHTA, FQGNSA.

DNA of the CDR3: TGTGCCAGCAGTTACGGGTACGAGCAGTACTTC. Encoded protein: CASSYGYEQYF. V and J are TRBV28 and TRBJ2-7; D is unresolved. The V and J ends lost 4 bases and 4 bases respectively, with 5 bases between them. The CDR3 extends over 11 amino acids. Germline V gene sequence: CDR1 MDHEN, CDR2 SYDVKM.

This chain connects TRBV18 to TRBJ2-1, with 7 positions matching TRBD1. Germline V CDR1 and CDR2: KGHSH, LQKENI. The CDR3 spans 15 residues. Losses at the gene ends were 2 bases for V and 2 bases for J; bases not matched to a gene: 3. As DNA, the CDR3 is TGTGCCAGCTCACCAGGACAGGCTGCCTACAATGAGCAGTTCTTC. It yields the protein CASSPGQAAYNEQFF.

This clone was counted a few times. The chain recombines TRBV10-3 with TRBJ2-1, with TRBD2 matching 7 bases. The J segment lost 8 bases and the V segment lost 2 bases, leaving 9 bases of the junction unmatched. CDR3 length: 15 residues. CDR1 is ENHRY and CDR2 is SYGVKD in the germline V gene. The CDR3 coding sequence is TGTGCCATCAGTGAGCTGTGGACCGCGGGAGATGAGCAGTTCTTC. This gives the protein CAISELWTAGDEQFF.

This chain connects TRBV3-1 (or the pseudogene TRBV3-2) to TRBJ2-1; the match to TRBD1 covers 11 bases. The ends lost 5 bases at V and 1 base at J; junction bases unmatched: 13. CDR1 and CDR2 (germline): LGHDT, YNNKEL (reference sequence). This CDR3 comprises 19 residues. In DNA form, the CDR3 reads TGTGCCAGCAGCAATGGACAGGGGGCCCCAAGTTGGTCCTACAATGAGCAGTTCTTC. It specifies CASSNGQGAPSWSYNEQFF.

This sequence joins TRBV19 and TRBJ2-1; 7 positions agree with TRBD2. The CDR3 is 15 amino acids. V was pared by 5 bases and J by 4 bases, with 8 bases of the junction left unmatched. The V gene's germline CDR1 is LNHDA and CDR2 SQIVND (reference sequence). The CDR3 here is CASSVRLAQYNEQFF. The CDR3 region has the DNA TGTGCCAGTAGTGTACGACTAGCCCAGTACAATGAGCAGTTCTTC.

CDR3 in DNA: TGCGCCAGCAGCCAAGGGACAGGCCTTAACTATGGCTACACCTTC. It yields the protein CASSQGTGLNYGYTF. The rearrangement links TRBV4-3 to TRBJ1-2; 7 bases map to TRBD1. The ends lost 1 base at V and 1 base at J; junction bases unmatched: 3. The germline gives CDR1 LGHNA, CDR2 YSLEER. The CDR3 has 15 residues.

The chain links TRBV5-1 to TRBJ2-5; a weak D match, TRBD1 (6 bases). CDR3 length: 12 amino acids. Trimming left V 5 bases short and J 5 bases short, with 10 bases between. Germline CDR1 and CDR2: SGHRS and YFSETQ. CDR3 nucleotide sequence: TGCGCCAGCAGTAGCACAGGGGAGACCCAGTACTTC. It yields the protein CASSSTGETQYF.